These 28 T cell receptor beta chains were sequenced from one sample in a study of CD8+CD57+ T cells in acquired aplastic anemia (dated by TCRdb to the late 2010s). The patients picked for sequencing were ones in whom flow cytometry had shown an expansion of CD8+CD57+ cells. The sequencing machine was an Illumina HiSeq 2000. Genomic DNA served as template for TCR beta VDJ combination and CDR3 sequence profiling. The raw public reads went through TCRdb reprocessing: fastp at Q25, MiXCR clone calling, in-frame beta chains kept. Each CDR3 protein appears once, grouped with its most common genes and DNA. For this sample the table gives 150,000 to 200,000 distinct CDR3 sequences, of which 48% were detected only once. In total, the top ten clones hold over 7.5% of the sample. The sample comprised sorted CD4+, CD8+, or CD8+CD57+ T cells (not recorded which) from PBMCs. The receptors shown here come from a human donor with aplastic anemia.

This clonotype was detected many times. In nucleotides, the CDR3 is TGTGCCATCACGAGGGGGGGAGGGGCCTACGAGCAGTACTTC. Amino acid sequence: CAITRGGGAYEQYF. This chain uses TRBV10-3 with TRBJ2-7; D may be TRBD2 (7 bases). Looked up from germline, CDR1 is ENHRY and CDR2 is SYGVKD. The CDR3 sequence is 14 residues long. The ends were cut back, 7 bases at V and 2 bases at J, with 15 bases in the middle.

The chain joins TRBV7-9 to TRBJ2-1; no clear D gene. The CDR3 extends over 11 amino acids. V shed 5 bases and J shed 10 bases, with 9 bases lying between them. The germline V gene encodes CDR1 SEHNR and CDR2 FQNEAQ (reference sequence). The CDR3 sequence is CASSHNGEQFF. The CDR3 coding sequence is TGTGCCAGCAGCCACAATGGGGAGCAGTTCTTC.

In DNA, the CDR3 is TGTGCCTGGATTCCTAGCGGGAGGGCGTGGGAGACCCAGTACTTC. Translated: CAWIPSGRAWETQYF. This chain connects TRBV30 to TRBJ2-5; 12 bases line up with TRBD2. V was pared by 4 bases and J by 5 bases, with 8 bases of the junction left unmatched. Looked up from germline, CDR1 is GTSNPN and CDR2 is SVGIG (reference sequence). CDR3 size: 15 residues.

CDR3 region: CASSYGQRNTEAFF. CDR3 in DNA: TGCGCCAGCAGCTACGGACAAAGGAACACTGAAGCTTTCTTT. The chain is built from TRBV5-1 and TRBJ1-1, with D tentatively TRBD1 (5 bases). The CDR3 is 14 amino acids. Germline CDR1 and CDR2: SGHRS and YFSETQ. The V end was cut by 3 bases, the J end by 1 base, with 10 bases between.

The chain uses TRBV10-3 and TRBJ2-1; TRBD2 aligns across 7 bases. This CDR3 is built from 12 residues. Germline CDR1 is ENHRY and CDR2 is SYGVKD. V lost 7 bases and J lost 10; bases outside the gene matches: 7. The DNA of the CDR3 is TGTGCCATCATGGCGGGAGTACGCGAGCAGTTCTTC. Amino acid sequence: CAIMAGVREQFF.

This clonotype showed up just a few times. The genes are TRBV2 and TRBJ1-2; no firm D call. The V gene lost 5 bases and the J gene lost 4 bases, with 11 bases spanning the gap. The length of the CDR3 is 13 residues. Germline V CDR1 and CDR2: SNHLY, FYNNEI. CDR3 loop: CASSPLGLYGYTF. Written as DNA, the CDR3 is TGTGCCAGCAGTCCGCTCGGTCTCTATGGCTACACCTTC.

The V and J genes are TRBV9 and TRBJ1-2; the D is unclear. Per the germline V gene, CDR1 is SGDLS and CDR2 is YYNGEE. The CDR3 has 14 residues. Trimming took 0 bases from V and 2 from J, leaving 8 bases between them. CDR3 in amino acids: CASSVGAENYGYTF. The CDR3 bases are TGTGCCAGCAGCGTAGGGGCCGAAAACTATGGCTACACCTTC.

The chain's CDR3 is CASNSRGGRPNEQFF. DNA for the CDR3: TGTGCCAGCAACTCTAGGGGGGGGCGGCCCAATGAGCAGTTCTTC. The rearrangement joins TRBV7-2 to TRBJ2-1; maybe TRBD2 (7 bases). This CDR3 has 15 residues. Looked up from germline, CDR1 is SGHTA and CDR2 is FQGNSA. The V gene lost 7 bases and the J gene lost 6 bases, with 19 bases spanning the gap. Variable domain in full (rest from reference TRBV7-2 and TRBJ2-1): GAGVSQSPSNKVTEKGKDVELRCDPISGHTALYWYRQSLGQGLEFLIYFQGNSAPDKSGLPSDRFSAERTGGSVSTLTIQRTQQEDSAVYLCASNSRGGRPNEQFFGPGTRLTVL.

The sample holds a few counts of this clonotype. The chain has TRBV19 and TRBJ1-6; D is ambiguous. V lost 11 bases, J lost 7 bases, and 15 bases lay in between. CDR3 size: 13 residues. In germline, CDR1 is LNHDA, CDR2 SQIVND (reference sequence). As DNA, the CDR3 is TGTGCCTCCGGGCCTACAACAAATTCACCCCTCCACTTT. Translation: CASGPTTNSPLHF.

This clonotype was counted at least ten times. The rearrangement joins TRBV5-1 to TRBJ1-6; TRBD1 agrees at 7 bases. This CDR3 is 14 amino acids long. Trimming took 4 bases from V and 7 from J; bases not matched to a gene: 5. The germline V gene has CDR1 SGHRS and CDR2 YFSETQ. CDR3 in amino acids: CASSPGTENSPLHF. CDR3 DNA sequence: TGCGCCAGCAGCCCCGGGACAGAGAATTCACCCCTCCACTTT.

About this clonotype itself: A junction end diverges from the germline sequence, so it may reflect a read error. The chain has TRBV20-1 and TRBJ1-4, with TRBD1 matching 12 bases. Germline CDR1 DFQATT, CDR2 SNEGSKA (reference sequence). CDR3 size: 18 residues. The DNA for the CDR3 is TGCGGTGCTAGAGATCTACAAGCGGGCGGGACAGGGGGCGGGAAACTGTTTTTT. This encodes CGARDLQAGGTGGGKLFF.

CDR3 protein: CASSADSNTEAFF. The DNA for the CDR3 is TGCGCCAGCAGCGCCGATTCGAACACTGAAGCTTTCTTT. The V call is TRBV5-1, the J call TRBJ1-1; D is ambiguous. Germline V gene sequence: CDR1 SGHRS, CDR2 YFSETQ. The CDR3 length is 13 residues. Trimming cost V 4 bases and J 1 base, with 8 bases left between them.

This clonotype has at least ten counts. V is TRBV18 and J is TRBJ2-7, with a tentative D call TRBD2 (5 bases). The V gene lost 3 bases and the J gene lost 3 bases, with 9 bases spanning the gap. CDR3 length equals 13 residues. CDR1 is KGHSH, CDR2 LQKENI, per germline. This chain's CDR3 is CASSPAGDYEQYF. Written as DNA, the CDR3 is TGTGCCAGCTCACCGGCGGGCGACTACGAGCAGTACTTC.

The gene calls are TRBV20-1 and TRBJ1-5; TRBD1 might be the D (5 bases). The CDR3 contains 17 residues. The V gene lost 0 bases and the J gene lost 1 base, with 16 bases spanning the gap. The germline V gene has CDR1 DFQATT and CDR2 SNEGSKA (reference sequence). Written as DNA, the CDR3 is TGCAGTGCTAGAGAGAGTATGCGGGCAGGGAGCAATCAGCCCCAGCATTTT. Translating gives CSARESMRAGSNQPQHF.

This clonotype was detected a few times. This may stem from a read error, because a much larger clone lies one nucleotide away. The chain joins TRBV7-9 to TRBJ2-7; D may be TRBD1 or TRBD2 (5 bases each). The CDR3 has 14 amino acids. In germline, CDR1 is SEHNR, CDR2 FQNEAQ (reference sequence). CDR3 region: CASSLSPEGYEQHF. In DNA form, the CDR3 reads TGTGCCAGCAGCTTAAGCCCCGAGGGGTACGAGCAGCACTTC.

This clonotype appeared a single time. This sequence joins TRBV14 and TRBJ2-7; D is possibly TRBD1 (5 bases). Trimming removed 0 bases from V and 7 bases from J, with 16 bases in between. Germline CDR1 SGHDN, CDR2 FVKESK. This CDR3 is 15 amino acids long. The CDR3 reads CASSQESAGLGEQYF. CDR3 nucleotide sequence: TGTGCCAGCAGCCAAGAATCGGCAGGGCTGGGGGAGCAGTACTTC.

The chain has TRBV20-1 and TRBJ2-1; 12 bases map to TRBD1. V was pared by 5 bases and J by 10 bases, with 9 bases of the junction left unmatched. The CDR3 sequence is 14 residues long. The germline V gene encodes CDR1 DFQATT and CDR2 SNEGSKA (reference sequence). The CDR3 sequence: CSASPGQGAREQFF. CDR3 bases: TGCAGTGCTTCCCCGGGACAGGGGGCGCGCGAGCAGTTCTTC.

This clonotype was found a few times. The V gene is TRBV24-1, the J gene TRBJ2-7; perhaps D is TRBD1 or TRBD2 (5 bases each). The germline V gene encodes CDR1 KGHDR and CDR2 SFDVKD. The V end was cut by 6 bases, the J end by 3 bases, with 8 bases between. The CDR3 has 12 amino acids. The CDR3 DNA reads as TGTGCCACCAGTTCTGGGGGCTACGAGCAGTACTTC. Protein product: CATSSGGYEQYF.

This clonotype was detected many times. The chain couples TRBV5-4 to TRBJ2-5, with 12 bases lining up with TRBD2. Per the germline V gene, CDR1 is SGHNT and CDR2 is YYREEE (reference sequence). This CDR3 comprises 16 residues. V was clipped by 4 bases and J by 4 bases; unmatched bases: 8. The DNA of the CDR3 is TGTGCCAGCAGCGCGTACTCTAGCGGGAGGGGAGAGACCCAGTACTTC. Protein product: CASSAYSSGRGETQYF.

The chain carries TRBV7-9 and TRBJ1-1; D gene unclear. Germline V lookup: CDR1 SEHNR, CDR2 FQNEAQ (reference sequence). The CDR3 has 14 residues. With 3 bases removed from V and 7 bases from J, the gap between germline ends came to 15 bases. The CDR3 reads CASSFAGPQYEAFF. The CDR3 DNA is TGTGCCAGCAGCTTTGCAGGCCCGCAATATGAAGCTTTCTTT.

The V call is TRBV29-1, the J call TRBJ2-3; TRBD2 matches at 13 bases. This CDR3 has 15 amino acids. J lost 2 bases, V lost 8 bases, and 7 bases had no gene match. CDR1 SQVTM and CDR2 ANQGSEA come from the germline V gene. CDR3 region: CSSGGTSGITDTQYF. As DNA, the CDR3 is TGCAGCTCCGGAGGGACTAGCGGGATCACAGATACGCAGTATTTT.

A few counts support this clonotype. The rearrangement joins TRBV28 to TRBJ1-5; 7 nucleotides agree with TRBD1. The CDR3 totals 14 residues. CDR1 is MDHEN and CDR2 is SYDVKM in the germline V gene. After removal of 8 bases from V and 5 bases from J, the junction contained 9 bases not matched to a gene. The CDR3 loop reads CASRPGQRYQPQHF. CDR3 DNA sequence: TGTGCCAGCCGGCCGGGACAGAGATATCAGCCCCAGCATTTT. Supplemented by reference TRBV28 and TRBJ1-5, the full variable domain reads DVKVTQSSRYLVKRTGEKVFLECVQDMDHENMFWYRQDPGLGLRLIYFSYDVKMKEKGDIPEGYSVSREKKERFSLILESASTNQTSMYLCASRPGQRYQPQHFGDGTRLSIL.

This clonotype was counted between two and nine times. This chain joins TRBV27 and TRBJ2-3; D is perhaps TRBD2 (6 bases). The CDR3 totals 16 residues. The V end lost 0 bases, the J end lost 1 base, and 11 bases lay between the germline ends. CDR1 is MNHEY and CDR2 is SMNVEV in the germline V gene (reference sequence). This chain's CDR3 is CASSLSLWRGTDTQYF. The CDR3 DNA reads TGTGCCAGCAGTTTATCCTTATGGAGGGGCACAGATACGCAGTATTTT.

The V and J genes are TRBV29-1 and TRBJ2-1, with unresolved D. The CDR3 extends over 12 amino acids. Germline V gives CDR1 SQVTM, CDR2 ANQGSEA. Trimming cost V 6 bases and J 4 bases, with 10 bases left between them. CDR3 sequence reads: CSVGSPYNEQFF. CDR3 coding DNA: TGCAGCGTCGGTTCACCGTACAATGAGCAGTTCTTC.

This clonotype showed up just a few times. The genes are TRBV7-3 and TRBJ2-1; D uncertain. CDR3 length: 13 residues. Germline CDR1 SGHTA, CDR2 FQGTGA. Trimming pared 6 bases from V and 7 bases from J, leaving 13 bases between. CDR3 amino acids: CASSAPLLNEQFF. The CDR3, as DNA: TGTGCCAGCAGTGCCCCCCTTTTAAATGAGCAGTTCTTC. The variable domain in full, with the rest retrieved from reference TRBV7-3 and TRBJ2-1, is GAGVSQTPSNKVTEKGKYVELRCDPISGHTALYWYRQSLGQGPEFLIYFQGTGAADDSGLPNDRFFAVRPEGSVSTLKIQRTERGDSAVYLCASSAPLLNEQFFGPGTRLTVL.

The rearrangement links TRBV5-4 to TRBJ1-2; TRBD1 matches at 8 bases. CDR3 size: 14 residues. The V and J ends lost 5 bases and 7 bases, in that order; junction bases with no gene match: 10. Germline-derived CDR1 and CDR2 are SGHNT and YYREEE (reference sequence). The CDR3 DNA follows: TGTGCCAGCAGACACAGGGGGACCATTTCTGGCTACACCTTC. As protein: CASRHRGTISGYTF.

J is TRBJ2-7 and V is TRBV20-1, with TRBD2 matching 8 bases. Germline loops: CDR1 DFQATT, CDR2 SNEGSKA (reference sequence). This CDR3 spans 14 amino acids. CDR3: CSYCKDSGIYEQYF. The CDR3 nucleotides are TGCAGCTATTGTAAGGATAGCGGGATCTACGAGCAGTACTTC.

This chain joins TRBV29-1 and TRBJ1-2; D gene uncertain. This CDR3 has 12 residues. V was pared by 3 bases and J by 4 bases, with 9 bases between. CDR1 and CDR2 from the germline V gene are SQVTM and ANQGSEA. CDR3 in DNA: TGCAGCGTTGACCGGGGAGCCTATGGCTACACCTTC. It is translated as CSVDRGAYGYTF.